Below, 31 T cell receptor beta chains from the same sample are listed, as sequenced in a study of CD8 T cells in ankylosing spondylitis. Study findings and constraints: Apparently characteristic of ankylosing spondylitis blood was a TCR beta motif (roughly eight highly homologous variants).

These TCRs are of unknown antigen specificity. TCRdb re-analysed the 5' RACE reads in MiXCR, keeping a single row per CDR3 protein. Of 750,000 to 850,000 distinct CDR3 sequences listed, about 12% are singletons. The sample consisted of blood, either unsorted or a sorted T cell fraction (not recorded which). These receptors all stem from a male donor with ankylosing spondylitis.

This clonotype was seen repeatedly, ten times or more. The V call is TRBV11-2, the J call TRBJ2-7, with TRBD2 matching 9 bases. Germline trimming cut 2 bases from V and 0 bases from J; bases unmatched to any gene: 11. The CDR3 covers 18 residues. CDR1 and CDR2 (germline): SGHAT, FQNNGV. The CDR3 spells CASSLRLGTSGFSYEQYF. CDR3 coding DNA: TGTGCCAGCAGCTTAAGGCTGGGAACTAGCGGGTTCTCCTACGAGCAGTACTTC.

The V call is TRBV18, the J call TRBJ2-1; D uncertain. This CDR3 has 12 amino acids. Germline V CDR1 and CDR2: KGHSH, LQKENI. The V gene lost 3 bases and the J gene lost 6 bases, with 6 bases spanning the gap. The CDR3: CASSPRLNEQFF. CDR3 DNA: TGTGCCAGCTCACCGAGACTCAATGAGCAGTTCTTC.

This clonotype showed up just a few times. The chain recombines TRBV5-1 with TRBJ2-7; TRBD1 is a possible D gene (5 bases). The CDR3 consists of 15 residues. V lost 7 bases and J 0 bases, leaving 17 bases between the germline ends. Germline V gene sequence: CDR1 SGHRS, CDR2 YFSETQ. CDR3 nucleotide sequence: TGCGCCAGCCGCTCAGGGCATCAGAGCTCCTACGAGCAGTACTTC. Translation: CASRSGHQSSYEQYF.

This clonotype was seen ten or more times. This chain joins TRBV4-1 and TRBJ1-3; no definite D call. Germline V CDR1 and CDR2: MGHRA, YSYEKL. This CDR3 is 14 amino acids long. Trimming cost V 1 base and J 1 base, with 5 bases left between them. CDR3 DNA: TGCGCCAGCAGCCAAGTCTCTTCTGGAAACACCATATATTTT. It encodes CASSQVSSGNTIYF.

The gene calls are TRBV19 and TRBJ2-3, with a tentative D call TRBD1 (5 bases). The germline V gene has CDR1 LNHDA and CDR2 SQIVND (reference sequence). V was cut by 6 bases and J by 0 bases, with 10 bases left in between. This CDR3 is built from 14 residues. Written as DNA, the CDR3 is TGTGCCAGTAGACCGGACATCAGCACAGATACGCAGTATTTT. As protein: CASRPDISTDTQYF.

The chain is built from TRBV7-9 and TRBJ2-7; TRBD1 or TRBD2 may be the D gene (6 bases each). Trimming took off 5 bases at V and 7 bases at J, with 27 bases between the two ends. CDR1 and CDR2 (germline): SEHNR, FQNEAQ (reference sequence). The CDR3 runs to 17 residues. CDR3 in amino acids: CASSPRGGTLQDEEQYF. The CDR3 DNA is TGTGCCAGCAGCCCCAGGGGTGGGACTCTCCAGGATGAAGAGCAGTACTTC.

This clonotype was counted only a few times. The chain carries TRBV11-3 and TRBJ1-1; TRBD1 aligns across 7 bases. Germline V gives CDR1 SGHNT, CDR2 YENEEA. The ends lost 1 base at V and 8 bases at J; junction bases unmatched: 4. The CDR3 runs 13 residues. The CDR3 DNA reads TGTGCCAGCAGCTTAGGAGGGACAGACGAAGCTTTCTTT. Translation: CASSLGGTDEAFF.

The chain couples TRBV4-1 to TRBJ2-3, with TRBD2 identical over 9 bases. CDR3 length: 19 residues. V was clipped by 2 bases and J by 2 bases; unmatched bases: 14. Germline V gene lookup returns CDR1 MGHRA and CDR2 YSYEKL. CDR3 in amino acids: CASSQSGLGGREDTDTQYF. The CDR3 nucleotides are TGCGCCAGCAGCCAATCAGGTCTGGGCGGGAGGGAGGACACAGATACGCAGTATTTT.

The chain employs TRBV24-1 and TRBJ2-7; 10 bases are shared with TRBD1. Germline CDR1 reads KGHDR; CDR2 reads SFDVKD. The CDR3 spans 15 residues. Germline trimming cut 9 bases from V and 0 bases from J; bases unmatched to any gene: 7. Here the CDR3 reads CATSGTGDNSYEQYF. As DNA, the CDR3 is TGTGCCACCTCCGGGACAGGGGACAACTCCTACGAGCAGTACTTC.

V and J are TRBV4-3 and TRBJ2-5; D is ambiguous. Per germline, CDR1 LGHNA and CDR2 YSLEER. V was trimmed by 3 bases and J by 5 bases, leaving 10 bases between them. The CDR3 covers 13 residues. The CDR3 reads CASSQLNDETQYF. Written as DNA, the CDR3 is TGCGCCAGCAGCCAGTTAAATGATGAGACCCAGTACTTC.

This clonotype was seen more than once but under ten times. V usage is TRBV5-1 and J usage is TRBJ1-2; TRBD1 aligns across 8 bases. The CDR3 runs 14 residues. The germline V gene has CDR1 SGHRS and CDR2 YFSETQ. With V trimmed by 4 bases and J by 3 bases, 5 bases remained unmatched. For the CDR3, the DNA is TGCGCCAGCAGCCTGACAGGGGACTACTATGGCTACACCTTC. Translation: CASSLTGDYYGYTF.

This clonotype was recorded a few times. The DNA of the CDR3 is TGTGCCAGCTCACCGAAGGGACTAGCGGCTACGAACACCGGGGAGCTGTTTTTT. Translation gives CASSPKGLAATNTGELFF. The V call is TRBV18, the J call TRBJ2-2; 11 nucleotides line up with TRBD2. CDR3 size: 18 residues. CDR1 and CDR2 (germline): KGHSH, LQKENI. With 3 bases clipped from V and 0 bases from J, the junction kept 6 bases outside the gene matches.

The gene calls are TRBV6-2 or TRBV6-3 and TRBJ1-2; the match to TRBD1 covers 8 bases. The CDR3 sequence is 13 residues long. From germline, CDR1 is MNHEY and CDR2 SVGEGT. Trimming removed 6 bases from V and 7 bases from J; junction bases left unmatched: 7. CDR3 DNA: TGTGCCAGCAGGCGTCCTGACAGGGGTGGCTACACCTTC. Translated: CASRRPDRGGYTF.

This clonotype was detected ten times or more. The V and J genes are TRBV7-8 and TRBJ2-7, with TRBD1 identical over 8 bases. The germline CDR1 and CDR2 sequences are SGHVS and FQNEAQ. V dropped 1 base and J dropped 6; count of bases not matched to a gene: 5. This CDR3 has 14 residues. The CDR3 DNA reads as TGTGCCAGCAGCTTAGGCGGACAGGGAGGCGAGCAGTACTTC. This translates into CASSLGGQGGEQYF.

This clonotype has a count of ten or more. The chain links TRBV10-3 to TRBJ1-1; D uncertain. CDR1 and CDR2 (germline): ENHRY, SYGVKD. V lost 7 bases, J lost 2 bases, and 11 bases lay in between. CDR3 length: 13 residues. CDR3 DNA sequence: TGTGCCATCAACTTAGGAGGAAACACTGAAGCTTTCTTT. Translating it yields CAINLGGNTEAFF.

This clonotype was counted at least ten times. V usage is TRBV20-1 and J usage is TRBJ1-4; D is uncertain. V was cut by 3 bases and J by 5 bases, with 10 bases left in between. The CDR3 loop spans 13 amino acids. The germline CDR1 and CDR2 sequences are DFQATT and SNEGSKA (reference sequence). The CDR3 loop is CSASRGLNEKLFF. The CDR3, as DNA: TGCAGTGCTAGTCGAGGTCTCAATGAAAAACTGTTTTTT.

This clonotype was detected only a few times. This sequence joins TRBV20-1 and TRBJ1-1; D remains ambiguous. This CDR3 comprises 13 residues. Germline assignment: CDR1 DFQATT and CDR2 SNEGSKA (reference sequence). V gave up 0 bases and J gave up 10 bases, with 15 bases separating them. This CDR3 is CSARDQNRGLAFF. In nucleotides, the CDR3 is TGCAGTGCTAGAGATCAGAACAGAGGGTTAGCTTTCTTT.

The chain has TRBV4-3 and TRBJ2-7; the D gene is possibly TRBD2 (5 bases). This CDR3 has 15 amino acids. Germline loops: CDR1 LGHNA, CDR2 YSLEER. V was shortened by 1 base and J by 2 bases, with 12 bases between the two germline ends. The CDR3 DNA reads as TGCGCCAGCAGCCAAGTACACCACGGGGCCTACGAGCAGTACTTC. Its translation: CASSQVHHGAYEQYF.

In its sample, this clonotype was seen a few times. The genes are TRBV5-1 and TRBJ2-2; D ambiguous. V was shortened by 1 base and J by 5 bases, with 9 bases between the two germline ends. This CDR3 spans 14 amino acids. Germline V gene sequence: CDR1 SGHRS, CDR2 YFSETQ. The CDR3 bases are TGCGCCAGCAGCTTGTCCCTTGATACCGGGGAGCTGTTTTTT. Its translation: CASSLSLDTGELFF.

This chain links TRBV10-3 with TRBJ2-1; 7 bases match TRBD1. Germline V gene lookup returns CDR1 ENHRY and CDR2 SYGVKD. This CDR3 has 15 residues. Germline trimming cut 2 bases from V and 4 bases from J; bases unmatched to any gene: 5. The CDR3 loop is CAISEQTGSYNEQFF. CDR3 coding DNA: TGTGCCATCAGTGAGCAGACAGGGAGTTACAATGAGCAGTTCTTC.

In its sample, this clonotype was seen many times. The J gene is TRBJ1-4, the V gene TRBV4-3; D not certain. V was pared by 1 base and J by 0 bases, with 6 bases between. The germline V gene has CDR1 LGHNA and CDR2 YSLEER. The length of the CDR3 is 15 residues. This CDR3 reads CASSQAAATNEKLFF. The CDR3 DNA sequence: TGCGCCAGCAGCCAAGCGGCAGCAACTAATGAAAAACTGTTTTTT.

This clonotype was picked up a small number of times. The chain carries TRBV2 and TRBJ1-6, with a weak D call TRBD1 (5 bases). The CDR3 is 18 residues long. Germline V gene lookup returns CDR1 SNHLY and CDR2 FYNNEI. Between the trimmed V and J ends, which lost 0 bases and 0 bases, there was a span of 12 bases. CDR3 loop: CASSEARGRSSYNSPLHF. The CDR3 nucleotides read TGTGCCAGCAGTGAAGCGAGGGGAAGGAGCTCCTATAATTCACCCCTCCACTTT.

The table lists this clonotype with many counts. The rearrangement links TRBV12-3 or TRBV12-4 to TRBJ1-3; D is unresolved. The CDR3 is 12 residues long. V gave up 5 bases and J gave up 10 bases, with 12 bases separating them. The CDR3 sequence is CASSPRGSTIYF. The CDR3 DNA sequence: TGTGCCAGCAGTCCGCGGGGAAGTACCATATATTTT.

V and J are TRBV6-2 or TRBV6-3 and TRBJ1-1, with TRBD1 as a possible D gene (6 bases). The CDR3 loop spans 15 amino acids. Per germline, CDR1 MNHEY and CDR2 SVGEGT. The ends were cut back, 0 bases at V and 6 bases at J, with 14 bases in the middle. The CDR3 DNA follows: TGTGCCAGCAGTTACTCGACCGTAACAGGGTCTGAAGCTTTCTTT. Translation gives CASSYSTVTGSEAFF.

This clonotype has only a few counts. The chain combines TRBV7-2 with TRBJ1-4; tentative D call: TRBD1 (5 bases). CDR3 length: 14 residues. Germline CDR1 reads SGHTA; CDR2 reads FQGNSA. V was trimmed by 3 bases and J by 7 bases, leaving 12 bases between them. CDR3 nucleotides: TGTGCCAGCAGCTTTCAGGGCTGGAGTGAAAAACTGTTTTTT. This gives the protein CASSFQGWSEKLFF. The entire variable domain, with the rest obtained from reference TRBV7-2 and TRBJ1-4, is as follows: GAGVSQSPSNKVTEKGKDVELRCDPISGHTALYWYRQSLGQGLEFLIYFQGNSAPDKSGLPSDRFSAERTGGSVSTLTIQRTQQEDSAVYLCASSFQGWSEKLFFGSGTQLSVL.

The chain couples TRBV28 to TRBJ2-6; no firm D call. Trimming took off 3 bases at V and 1 base at J, with 10 bases between the two ends. Germline loops: CDR1 MDHEN, CDR2 SYDVKM. The CDR3 covers 16 residues. The CDR3 spells CASSFSPTSGANVLTF. The CDR3 DNA follows: TGTGCCAGCAGTTTTAGCCCTACTTCTGGGGCCAACGTCCTGACTTTC.

The rearrangement joins TRBV7-6 to TRBJ2-1, with TRBD2 identical over 9 bases. Germline loops: CDR1 SGHVS, CDR2 FNYEAQ. The CDR3 has 14 amino acids. The V and J ends lost 6 bases and 5 bases, in that order; junction bases with no gene match: 5. DNA for the CDR3: TGTGCCAGCAGTTCTAGACTAGCGGACAATGAGCAGTTCTTC. Translation: CASSSRLADNEQFF.

This clonotype was counted many times. V usage is TRBV4-3 and J usage is TRBJ2-7, with D uncertain. Germline loops: CDR1 LGHNA, CDR2 YSLEER. The CDR3 loop spans 15 amino acids. The ends were cut back, 0 bases at V and 0 bases at J, with 9 bases in the middle. Here the CDR3 DNA reads TGCGCCAGCAGCCAAGATCGGTACATCTCCTACGAGCAGTACTTC. Protein sequence: CASSQDRYISYEQYF.

This clonotype was picked up a small number of times. The chain uses TRBV29-1 and TRBJ2-5, with D uncertain. The V gene lost 5 bases and the J gene lost 7 bases, with 8 bases spanning the gap. This CDR3 spans 10 amino acids. Looked up from germline, CDR1 is SQVTM and CDR2 is ANQGSEA. The CDR3 sequence: CSVSRGTQYF. The CDR3 coding sequence is TGCAGCGTTTCTAGAGGGACCCAGTACTTC.

This clonotype was found a few times. V and J are TRBV25-1 and TRBJ1-1; 7 positions agree with TRBD1. V dropped 1 base and J dropped 1; count of bases not matched to a gene: 9. Germline V gives CDR1 MGHDK, CDR2 SYGVNS. This CDR3 is built from 17 residues. CDR3 region: CASSELVQGHANTEAFF. In nucleotides, the CDR3 is TGTGCCAGCAGTGAATTAGTACAGGGGCATGCGAACACTGAAGCTTTCTTT.

This clonotype occurred a few times. V usage is TRBV5-1 and J usage is TRBJ2-7; D not certain. Germline lookup yields CDR1 SGHRS and CDR2 YFSETQ. The CDR3 has 11 residues. The V gene lost 0 bases and the J gene lost 5 bases, with 3 bases spanning the gap. CDR3 nucleotides: TGCGCCAGCAGCTTGGAGGACGAGCAGTACTTC. Protein product: CASSLEDEQYF.